Listed below are T cell receptor beta chains from one sample, sequenced in a study of blood T cell repertoires in COVID-19. Sequenced by immunoSEQ multiplex PCR; TCRdb stores in-frame clones only, minus some. Here the sample spans roughly 200,000 clones, around nine tenths being singletons. The sequenced material came from PBMCs or T cells enriched from blood (not recorded which). These receptors all stem from a woman in her 30s who had been exposed to COVID-19. Each CDR3 is given with its conserved first and last residue. A D gene is named only where the DNA matches it firmly. Clone size appears in some rows only: once, few, many, or a class for an expanded clone.

v_gene,d_gene,j_gene,abundance,CDR3aa,CDR3nt
TRBV4-2,TRBD2,TRBJ2-7,-,CASSQVLLTSGVYEQYF,TGTGCCAGCAGCCAAGTGCTCCTTACTAGCGGGGTCTACGAGCAGTACTTC
TRBV18,TRBD1,TRBJ1-2,-,CASSPDRESYGYTF,TGTGCCAGCTCACCGGACAGGGAGTCCTATGGCTACACCTTC
TRBV29-1,-,TRBJ2-7,once,CSAGKTGNYEQYF,TGCAGCGCCGGAAAAACAGGGAACTACGAGCAGTACTTC
TRBV29-1,-,TRBJ1-6,-,CSVMTVENSPLHF,TGCAGCGTCATGACAGTGGAGAATTCACCCCTCCACTTT
TRBV24-1,TRBD1,TRBJ1-5,few,CATSEGQGYNQPQHF,TGTGCCACCAGTGAAGGACAGGGGTACAATCAGCCCCAGCATTTT
TRBV19,TRBD2,TRBJ2-1,-,CATTAGDSYNEQFF,TGTGCCACTACAGCGGGGGACTCCTACAATGAGCAGTTCTTC
TRBV29-1,-,TRBJ2-2,-,CSVETRATGELFF,TGCAGCGTTGAAACCAGGGCCACCGGGGAGCTGTTTTTT
TRBV5-1,-,TRBJ2-3,-,CASSFSGNSGTDTQYF,TGCGCCAGCAGCTTTTCCGGGAACTCGGGGACAGATACGCAGTATTTT
TRBV2,-,TRBJ2-2,-,CASSLRGELFF,TGTGCCAGCAGTCTACGGGGGGAGCTGTTTTTT
TRBV11-3,TRBD1,TRBJ2-1,once,CASRRDSNTNEQFF,TGTGCCAGCCGCCGGGACAGTAACACCAATGAGCAGTTCTTC
TRBV5-1,-,TRBJ2-3,-,CASKGLRATDTQYF,TGCGCCAGCAAGGGACTCCGGGCTACAGATACGCAGTATTTT
TRBV21-1,-,TRBJ2-5,-,CASTKKPGQGRETQYF,TGTGCCAGCACCAAGAAACCGGGACAGGGACGAGAGACCCAGTACTTC
TRBV21-1,-,TRBJ2-3,-,CASSPGPGGGTDTQYF,TGTGCCAGCAGCCCCGGACCGGGGGGGGGCACAGATACGCAGTATTTT
TRBV10-1,-,TRBJ1-4,-,CASTRGATNEKLFF,TGCGCCAGCACCCGCGGAGCAACTAATGAAAAACTGTTTTTT
TRBV4-1,TRBD1,TRBJ1-4,-,CASSQARDRGEKLFF,TGCGCCAGCAGCCAAGCCCGGGACAGGGGTGAAAAACTGTTTTTT
TRBV2,-,TRBJ1-3,-,CASSIGATIYF,TGTGCCAGCAGTATCGGTGCGACCATATATTTT
TRBV27,-,TRBJ1-6,-,CASSLMGSSYNSPLHF,TGTGCCAGCAGTTTAATGGGGAGCTCCTATAATTCACCCCTCCACTTT
TRBV27,-,TRBJ1-5,-,CASSFGGGLGQPQHF,TGTGCCAGCAGTTTCGGGGGGGGGCTGGGTCAGCCCCAGCATTTT
TRBV6-1,TRBD1,TRBJ2-7,-,CASSEGTGVGPYEQYF,TGTGCCAGCAGTGAAGGGACAGGGGTAGGGCCCTACGAGCAGTACTTC
TRBV6-5,TRBD1,TRBJ1-6,-,CASSYRDRRFHSPLHF,TGTGCCAGCAGTTACCGGGACAGGCGGTTTCATTCACCCCTCCACTTT
TRBV5-8,TRBD2,TRBJ2-1,-,CASSLRRGNINEQFF,TGTGCCAGCAGCTTGAGGCGGGGGAACATCAATGAGCAGTTCTTC
TRBV5-1,TRBD1,TRBJ1-4,-,CASSPGQGASSEKLFF,TGCGCCAGCAGCCCCGGACAGGGGGCTAGTAGTGAAAAACTGTTTTTT
TRBV27,TRBD1,TRBJ1-5,-,CASSPQGGSNQPQHF,TGTGCCAGCAGTCCGCAGGGGGGTAGCAATCAGCCCCAGCATTTT
TRBV7-2,-,TRBJ1-3,once,CASSSSRGSGNTIYF,TGTGCCAGCAGCTCCTCGCGTGGCTCTGGAAACACCATATATTTT
TRBV6-2/TRBV6-3,TRBD1,TRBJ1-2,-,CASSYGQGAGGYTF,TGTGCCAGCAGTTACGGACAGGGCGCTGGGGGCTACACCTTC
TRBV5-4,-,TRBJ2-1,-,CASSLPRGISNEQFF,TGTGCCAGCAGCTTGCCCAGAGGGATTTCCAATGAGCAGTTCTTC
TRBV7-9,-,TRBJ1-4,-,CASRSGTSYLLGEKLFF,TGTGCCAGCAGGTCCGGGACATCCTACCTTTTGGGGGAAAAACTGTTTTTT
TRBV19,TRBD1,TRBJ2-2,-,CASSIEGQGHTGELFF,TGTGCCAGTAGTATAGAGGGACAGGGGCACACCGGGGAGCTGTTTTTT
TRBV5-1,TRBD1,TRBJ1-1,-,CASSLPGGSTEAFF,TGCGCCAGCAGCTTGCCAGGGGGATCCACTGAAGCTTTCTTT
TRBV23-1,-,TRBJ2-7,-,CASSRGAKYEQYF,TGCGCCAGCAGTCGTGGAGCTAAATACGAGCAGTACTTC
TRBV7-2,TRBD1,TRBJ2-3,-,CASSLFDRGLRDTQYF,TGTGCCAGCAGCTTGTTCGACAGGGGGCTTAGAGATACGCAGTATTTT
TRBV9,TRBD1,TRBJ1-2,-,CASSRGGMGAELANYGYTF,TGTGCCAGCAGCAGAGGGGGCATGGGGGCCGAGCTCGCTAACTATGGCTACACCTTC
TRBV7-6,TRBD1,TRBJ1-3,once,CASSLHFTGGSNTIYF,TGTGCCAGCAGCTTACATTTTACAGGGGGCTCGAACACCATATATTTT
TRBV10-3,-,TRBJ1-1,-,CAISESKVAGVGEAFF,TGTGCCATCAGTGAGTCGAAGGTTGCGGGGGTGGGAGAAGCTTTCTTT
TRBV14,TRBD1,TRBJ2-7,-,CASSRTGGSSYEQYF,TGTGCCAGCAGTCGGACAGGGGGGTCCTCCTACGAGCAGTACTTC
TRBV12-5,-,TRBJ2-7,-,CASGFRLGSSYEQYF,TGTGCTAGTGGTTTTCGGTTGGGCAGCTCCTACGAGCAGTACTTC
TRBV11-2,-,TRBJ2-7,-,CASRPRVEPSYEQYF,TGTGCCAGCAGACCCCGGGTAGAGCCCTCCTACGAGCAGTACTTC
TRBV9,-,TRBJ2-1,once,CASSVLVGEQFF,TGTGCCAGCAGCGTATTGGTCGGTGAGCAGTTCTTC
TRBV2,TRBD1,TRBJ2-5,-,CASRMTGGYQETQYF,TGTGCCAGCAGGATGACAGGGGGCTACCAAGAGACCCAGTACTTC
TRBV19,-,TRBJ1-4,-,CASTQEDTRGGLFF,TGTGCCAGTACCCAAGAGGACACCCGAGGCGGACTGTTTTTT
TRBV5-8,TRBD2,TRBJ2-1,-,CASSPRGLAGGQYGQFF,TGTGCCAGCAGCCCACGTGGACTAGCGGGGGGGCAGTACGGGCAGTTCTTC
TRBV27,TRBD1,TRBJ2-7,-,CASTWGQGYEQYF,TGTGCCAGCACCTGGGGACAGGGCTACGAGCAGTACTTC
TRBV19,-,TRBJ1-2,once,CASSMYSDYGYTF,TGTGCCAGTAGTATGTACAGTGATTATGGCTACACCTTC
TRBV7-8,-,TRBJ1-2,-,CASSPKARGYTF,TGTGCCAGCAGTCCGAAAGCTCGAGGCTACACCTTC
TRBV24-1,TRBD1,TRBJ1-2,-,CATSTGGNYGYTF,TGTGCCACCAGTACAGGGGGAAACTATGGCTACACCTTC
TRBV5-1,-,TRBJ1-1,-,CASSLAGGAAEAFF,TGCGCCAGCAGCTTGGCTGGGGGCGCGGCTGAAGCTTTCTTT
TRBV11-2,-,TRBJ2-2,-,CASSKQGRLLAGELFF,TGTGCCAGCAGTAAACAGGGTCGGTTGCTGGCCGGGGAGCTGTTTTTT
TRBV6-1,-,TRBJ1-1,-,CASSEEGKRGQPPTEAFF,TGTGCCAGCAGTGAAGAAGGTAAAAGAGGACAGCCTCCCACTGAAGCTTTCTTT
TRBV9,TRBD2,TRBJ2-1,-,CASSVLAGGYNEQFF,TGTGCCAGCAGCGTCCTAGCGGGGGGTTACAATGAGCAGTTCTTC
TRBV27,TRBD2,TRBJ2-3,-,CASRGLAGTDTQYF,TGTGCCAGCAGGGGACTAGCGGGGACAGATACGCAGTATTTT
TRBV2,-,TRBJ2-2,-,CASSARQNTGELFF,TGTGCCAGCAGTGCGCGTCAGAACACCGGGGAGCTGTTTTTT
TRBV6-5,TRBD1,TRBJ2-2,-,CASISGTGYGELFF,TGTGCCAGCATCTCCGGGACAGGGTACGGGGAGCTGTTTTTT
TRBV3-1/TRBV3-2,TRBD1,TRBJ2-5,-,CASSQGVDRSETQYF,TGTGCCAGCAGCCAAGGGGTGGACAGGAGCGAGACCCAGTACTTC
TRBV6-1,-,TRBJ1-4,-,CASSERGLFF,TGTGCCAGCAGTGAACGAGGACTGTTTTTT
TRBV7-2,TRBD2,TRBJ2-3,-,CASSLAGGATDTQYF,TGTGCCAGCAGCTTAGCCGGGGGGGCCACAGATACGCAGTATTTT